One sample yielded the 25 T cell receptor beta chains listed below, sequenced in a study of Graves' ophthalmopathy and Graves' hyperthyroidism. RNA transcripts provided the template for amplifying TCR beta CDR3 regions. The workflow started with a first-round RT-PCR run with HTBI primers and then moved on to a second-round multiplex PCR. TCRdb reprocessed the multiplex PCR reads via MiXCR and lists one record per CDR3 protein. Here the sample spans approximately 480,000 distinct CDR3 sequences, about an eighth being singletons. Sequencing was carried out using blood. These receptors were collected from a woman in her twenties or thirties with Graves' ophthalmopathy.

In its sample, this clonotype was seen many times. The chain uses TRBV6-5 and TRBJ2-7; D may be TRBD2 (5 bases). The V end lost 6 bases, the J end lost 3 bases, and 18 bases lay between the germline ends. CDR3 length: 15 residues. Germline V gene data show CDR1 as MNHEY and CDR2 as SVGAGI. The CDR3, as DNA: TGTGCCAGCAGGGTTTGGCTCACTGGACTCTACGAGCAGTACTTC. It yields the protein CASRVWLTGLYEQYF.

This clonotype occurred many times. The rearrangement links TRBV9 to TRBJ1-2, with a weak D call TRBD1 (6 bases). The V gene lost 3 bases and the J gene lost 6 bases, with 15 bases spanning the gap. The CDR3 contains 14 residues. CDR1 and CDR2 (germline): SGDLS, YYNGEE. In DNA, the CDR3 is TGTGCCAGCAGCGCTGTAGGGGGTTTGGATGGCTACACCTTC. This sequence encodes CASSAVGGLDGYTF. Together with reference TRBV9 and TRBJ1-2, the CDR3 gives the full variable domain: DSGVTQTPKHLITATGQRVTLRCSPRSGDLSVYWYQQSLDQGLQFLIQYYNGEERAKGNILERFSAQQFPDLHSELNLSSLELGDSALYFCASSAVGGLDGYTFGSGTRLTVV.

The V call is TRBV5-1, the J call TRBJ1-3, with no clear D. Trimming cost V 4 bases and J 0 bases, with 8 bases left between them. The CDR3 length is 14 residues. Germline CDR1 SGHRS, CDR2 YFSETQ. CDR3 bases: TGCGCCAGCAGCCCTGACAACTCTGGAAACACCATATATTTT. As protein: CASSPDNSGNTIYF.

This clonotype was observed a few times. The CDR3 nucleotides read TGTGCCAGCAGTGGCCTTCAGTGGCGCACAGATACGCAGTATTTT. Its protein is CASSGLQWRTDTQYF. V usage is TRBV6-1 and J usage is TRBJ2-3; no clear D. The germline gives CDR1 MNHNS, CDR2 SASEGT. The CDR3 totals 15 residues. Between the trimmed V and J ends, which lost 4 bases and 1 base, there was a span of 12 bases.

V usage is TRBV6-1 and J usage is TRBJ1-2; 8 nucleotides line up with TRBD1. The CDR3 has 15 residues. Trimming removed 7 bases from V and 5 bases from J; junction bases left unmatched: 12. Per the germline V gene, CDR1 is MNHNS and CDR2 is SASEGT. The CDR3 DNA reads TGTGCCAGCAATGGGGCGACAGGGGATACGTATGGCTACACCTTC. This translates into CASNGATGDTYGYTF.

The chain has TRBV19 and TRBJ2-2; D call uncertain. CDR3 length: 12 amino acids. V was clipped by 3 bases and J by 6 bases, with 5 bases between them. Per the germline V gene, CDR1 is LNHDA and CDR2 is SQIVND (reference sequence). The CDR3 DNA reads as TGTGCCAGTAGTATGCTAGCCGGGGAGCTGTTTTTT. It translates to CASSMLAGELFF.

This clonotype was detected only a few times. This chain connects TRBV12-3 or TRBV12-4 to TRBJ1-3; D is unresolved. Trimming stripped 3 bases from V and 3 bases from J, with 12 bases between. The CDR3 length is 15 residues. The CDR3 DNA reads TGTGCCAGCAGTTTCTCAGAACGGGATGGAAACACCATATATTTT. This gives the protein CASSFSERDGNTIYF.

This clonotype appeared many times. The chain couples TRBV10-3 to TRBJ2-2; 7 bases agree with TRBD1. V lost 6 bases to trimming and J lost 6 bases; unmatched junction nucleotides: 1. CDR1 and CDR2 (germline): ENHRY, SYGVKD. The CDR3 is 12 amino acids. CDR3 DNA sequence: TGTGCCATCAGGACAGGGTCCGGGGAGCTGTTTTTT. Translation gives CAIRTGSGELFF.

In its sample, this clonotype was seen many times. The chain has TRBV11-2 and TRBJ2-7, with a weak D call TRBD1 (7 bases). The V end lost 1 base, the J end lost 7 bases, and 11 bases lay between the germline ends. Germline CDR1 SGHAT, CDR2 FQNNGV. This CDR3 is 13 amino acids long. CDR3: CASSLGAGGEQYF. As DNA, the CDR3 is TGTGCCAGCAGCTTAGGGGCAGGGGGGGAGCAGTACTTC.

This clonotype occurred many times. This chain uses TRBV27 with TRBJ2-5; a possible D gene is TRBD1 (6 bases). V lost 3 bases, J lost 1 base, and 18 bases lay in between. Looked up from germline, CDR1 is MNHEY and CDR2 is SMNVEV (reference sequence). CDR3 length: 17 residues. CDR3 bases: TGTGCCAGCAGTTTCTATCGGGCAGGGGTCAGCCAAGAGACCCAGTACTTC. Amino acid sequence: CASSFYRAGVSQETQYF.

As concerns this clonotype: One end of the junction is discordant with germline, which a read error may explain. This sequence joins TRBV12-3 or TRBV12-4 and TRBJ1-1; no firm D call. The length of the CDR3 is 12 residues. The CDR3 reads CASSLGGIEACF. The CDR3 DNA is TGTGCCAGCAGTTTAGGAGGGATTGAAGCTTGCTTT.

In its sample, this clonotype was seen many times. This chain uses TRBV20-1 with TRBJ2-7, with D possibly TRBD1 on 6 matching bases. The CDR3 extends over 12 amino acids. CDR1 DFQATT and CDR2 SNEGSKA come from the germline V gene (reference sequence). Between the trimmed V and J ends, which lost 5 bases and 2 bases, there was a span of 10 bases. The chain's CDR3 is CSAPDRPYEQYF. Here the CDR3 DNA reads TGCAGTGCTCCCGACAGGCCCTACGAGCAGTACTTC.

This clonotype has a handful of counts. The chain carries TRBV6-1 and TRBJ2-7; maybe TRBD1 (6 bases). Germline V gives CDR1 MNHNS, CDR2 SASEGT. The CDR3 consists of 18 residues. V dropped 1 base and J dropped 2 bases, with 21 bases sitting between them. CDR3 in amino acids: CASSEDRVLSVSPYEQYF. The CDR3 DNA reads TGTGCCAGCAGTGAAGACAGGGTCCTCTCGGTGAGCCCCTACGAGCAGTACTTC.

The rearrangement links TRBV4-1 to TRBJ2-6, with D uncertain. Trimming took off 1 base at V and 0 bases at J, with 7 bases between the two ends. The CDR3 spans 16 residues. Per the germline V gene, CDR1 is MGHRA and CDR2 is YSYEKL. The CDR3 coding sequence is TGCGCCAGCAGCCAAGGCGTTTCCTCTGGGGCCAACGTCCTGACTTTC. Translation: CASSQGVSSGANVLTF.

The gene calls are TRBV5-1 and TRBJ1-1; no firm D call. V dropped 0 bases and J dropped 8 bases, with 11 bases sitting between them. Germline V gene lookup returns CDR1 SGHRS and CDR2 YFSETQ. The CDR3 is made up of 13 amino acids. The DNA for the CDR3 is TGCGCCAGCAGCTTGGAAGGCACCGACGAAGCTTTCTTT. The encoded protein is CASSLEGTDEAFF. Together with reference TRBV5-1 and TRBJ1-1, the CDR3 gives the full variable domain: KAGVTQTPRYLIKTRGQQVTLSCSPISGHRSVSWYQQTPGQGLQFLFEYFSETQRNKGNFPGRFSGRQFSNSRSEMNVSTLELGDSALYLCASSLEGTDEAFFGQGTRLTVV.

In its sample, this clonotype was seen many times. The chain links TRBV7-2 to TRBJ1-1; D is perhaps TRBD1 (5 bases). CDR3 size: 13 residues. Trimming left V 1 base short and J 7 bases short, with 10 bases between. The germline gives CDR1 SGHTA, CDR2 FQGNSA. This CDR3 reads CASSLDRTYEAFF. As DNA, the CDR3 is TGTGCCAGCAGCTTAGACAGGACCTATGAAGCTTTCTTT.

This clonotype has at least ten counts. V gene TRBV6-5 combines with J gene TRBJ1-1; D is perhaps TRBD1 (5 bases). The CDR3 sequence is 15 residues long. V lost 0 bases and J 6 bases, leaving 14 bases between the germline ends. Looked up from germline, CDR1 is MNHEY and CDR2 is SVGAGI. The CDR3 region is CASSYSFTGQAEAFF. The CDR3 DNA reads TGTGCCAGCAGTTACTCCTTCACAGGCCAAGCTGAAGCTTTCTTT.

This clonotype occurred many times. A read error may produce the germline difference seen at one junction end. The V gene is TRBV29-1, the J gene TRBJ2-7; D may be TRBD2 (6 bases). This CDR3 region has 13 residues. The germline CDR1 and CDR2 sequences are SQVTM and ANQGSEA. CDR3 sequence: CSVEGGETSEQYF. The DNA of the CDR3 is TGCAGCGTCGAAGGCGGGGAAACGTCCGAGCAGTACTTC.

J is TRBJ1-1 and V is TRBV19; TRBD1 might be the D (5 bases). The length of the CDR3 is 14 residues. V was trimmed by 0 bases and J by 7 bases, leaving 12 bases between them. Germline-derived CDR1 and CDR2 are LNHDA and SQIVND (reference sequence). CDR3 DNA: TGTGCCAGTAGTATAGATAAGCGGAGGGGTGAAGCTTTCTTT. Translated: CASSIDKRRGEAFF.

This clonotype was recorded once. The chain recombines TRBV6-1 with TRBJ1-1, with D unresolved. Germline assignment: CDR1 MNHNS and CDR2 SASEGT. With 5 bases removed from V and 5 bases from J, the gap between germline ends came to 12 bases. The CDR3 is made up of 13 amino acids. The CDR3 protein is CASSRSLGTEAFF. Here the CDR3 DNA reads TGTGCCAGCAGTCGATCCCTAGGGACTGAAGCTTTCTTT.

Ten or more counts support this clonotype. The chain employs TRBV12-3 or TRBV12-4 and TRBJ2-2; TRBD2 aligns across 14 bases. Trimming removed 3 bases from V and 7 bases from J; junction bases left unmatched: 1. The CDR3 length is 15 residues. For the CDR3, the DNA is TGTGCCAGCAGTTTGGGACTAGCGGGGGTCGGGGAGCTGTTTTTT. Translating gives CASSLGLAGVGELFF.

The chain recombines TRBV6-5 with TRBJ2-7; D may be TRBD2 (5 bases). V was pared by 0 bases and J by 1 base, with 10 bases between. Germline assignment: CDR1 MNHEY and CDR2 SVGAGI. The CDR3 is 15 residues long. The CDR3 DNA reads as TGTGCCAGCAGTTACTCGTATAGCGCTTCCTACGAGCAGTACTTC. The encoded protein is CASSYSYSASYEQYF.

This clonotype was found many times. The chain carries TRBV6-5 and TRBJ2-2; D is uncertain. There are 15 residues in the CDR3. Trimming left V 7 bases short and J 7 bases short, with 19 bases between. Germline CDR1 reads MNHEY; CDR2 reads SVGAGI. DNA for the CDR3: TGTGCCAGCATTTTGAAATGGGTTAAGCACGGGGAGCTGTTTTTT. It codes for CASILKWVKHGELFF.

This clonotype was seen many times. This chain uses TRBV5-1 with TRBJ2-7, with 8 bases fitting TRBD1. This CDR3 comprises 15 residues. The germline V gene has CDR1 SGHRS and CDR2 YFSETQ. Trimming cost V 2 bases and J 2 bases; bases outside gene matches: 6. This chain's CDR3 is CASSFGQGGPYEQYF. CDR3 DNA sequence: TGCGCCAGCAGCTTCGGACAGGGTGGGCCCTACGAGCAGTACTTC.

This clonotype was found many times. J is TRBJ2-7 and V is TRBV15, with D tentatively TRBD1 (6 bases). V shed 0 bases and J shed 4 bases, with 10 bases lying between them. The CDR3 spans 14 residues. From germline, CDR1 is LNHNV and CDR2 YYDKDF (reference sequence). CDR3: CATSRDRRGYEQYF. The CDR3 DNA reads TGTGCCACCAGCAGAGATCGCAGGGGTTACGAGCAGTACTTC. The complete variable domain, with remaining parts taken from reference TRBV15 and TRBJ2-7, reads DAMVIQNPRYQVTQFGKPVTLSCSQTLNHNVMYWYQQKSSQAPKLLFHYYDKDFNNEADTPDNFQSRRPNTSFCFLDIRSPGLGDTAMYLCATSRDRRGYEQYFGPGTRLTVT.